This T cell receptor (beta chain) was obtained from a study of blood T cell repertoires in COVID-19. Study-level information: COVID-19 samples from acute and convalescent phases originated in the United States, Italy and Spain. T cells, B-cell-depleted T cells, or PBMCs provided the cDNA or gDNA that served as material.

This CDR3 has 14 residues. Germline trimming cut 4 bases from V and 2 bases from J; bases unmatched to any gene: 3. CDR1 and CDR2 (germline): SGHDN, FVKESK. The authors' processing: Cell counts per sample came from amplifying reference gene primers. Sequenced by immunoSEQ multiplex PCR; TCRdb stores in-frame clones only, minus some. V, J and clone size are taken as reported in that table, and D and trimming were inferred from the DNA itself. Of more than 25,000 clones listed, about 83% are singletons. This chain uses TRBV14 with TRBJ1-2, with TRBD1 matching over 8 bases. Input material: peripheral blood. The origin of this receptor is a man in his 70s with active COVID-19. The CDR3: CASSPGQGNYGYTF. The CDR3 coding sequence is TGTGCCAGCAGCCCCGGACAGGGCAACTATGGCTACACCTTC. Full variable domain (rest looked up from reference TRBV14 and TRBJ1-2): EAGVTQFPSHSVIEKGQTVTLRCDPISGHDNLYWYRRVMGKEIKFLLHFVKESKQDESGMPNNRFLAERTGGTYSTLKVQPAELEDSGVYFCASSPGQGNYGYTFGSGTRLTVV.